These T cell receptor beta chains were read from a single sample in a study of CD8 T cells in ankylosing spondylitis. TCRdb analysed the 5' RACE reads with MiXCR anew, one entry per CDR3 protein. This table has about 39,000 distinct CDR3 sequences, approximately 3% appearing once. The sequencing sample was made of blood, either unsorted or a sorted T cell fraction (not recorded which). Receptors were obtained from a male donor with ankylosing spondylitis or in good health (not recorded which). Both conserved end residues are part of each CDR3. Each record gives: CDR3 length, V gene, J gene, D gene, CDR3 protein. A D gene is named only where the DNA matches it firmly.

length: 15
V: TRBV9
J: TRBJ2-2
D: .
CDR3: CASSPSQGGTGELFF

length: 17
V: TRBV9
J: TRBJ2-3
D: .
CDR3: CASSPHPGGESTDTQYF

length: 14
V: TRBV9
J: TRBJ1-6
D: .
CDR3: CASSVDSHNSPLHF

length: 14
V: TRBV9
J: TRBJ1-1
D: .
CDR3: CASSGGPLNTEAFF

length: 16
V: TRBV23-1
J: TRBJ2-1
D: TRBD2
CDR3: CASSQSGGVSYNEQFF

length: 16
V: TRBV9
J: TRBJ2-3
D: TRBD2
CDR3: CASSVGLAGLTDTQYF

length: 15
V: TRBV9
J: TRBJ1-5
D: .
CDR3: CASSVNGQINQPQHF

length: 16
V: TRBV9
J: TRBJ2-5
D: TRBD1
CDR3: CASSVQGALGKETQYF

length: 13
V: TRBV21-1
J: TRBJ2-5
D: .
CDR3: CASSKDRLETQYF

length: 11
V: TRBV9
J: TRBJ2-5
D: .
CDR3: CASSGDGAQYF

length: 16
V: TRBV9
J: TRBJ2-5
D: .
CDR3: CASSVGVGARQETQYF

length: 16
V: TRBV9
J: TRBJ2-2
D: TRBD2
CDR3: CASSVGGGSGPGELFF

length: 15
V: TRBV9
J: TRBJ1-1
D: .
CDR3: CASSVDGRGVTEAFF

length: 16
V: TRBV9
J: TRBJ2-4
D: TRBD1
CDR3: CASSPHSGQGENIQYF

length: 16
V: TRBV9
J: TRBJ2-1
D: .
CDR3: CASSPDSGGRYNEQFF

length: 16
V: TRBV9
J: TRBJ2-1
D: .
CDR3: CASSVLDRWGGDEQFF

length: 13
V: TRBV9
J: TRBJ2-2
D: .
CDR3: CASSVSDTGELFF

length: 16
V: TRBV9
J: TRBJ2-5
D: .
CDR3: CASSPRTGALQETQYF

length: 13
V: TRBV15
J: TRBJ1-5
D: .
CDR3: CATAGGPYQPQHF

length: 17
V: TRBV9
J: TRBJ2-1
D: TRBD2
CDR3: CASSVASGNFIYNEQFF

length: 19
V: TRBV9
J: TRBJ2-3
D: .
CDR3: CASSVASGWLGLATDTQYF

length: 16
V: TRBV9
J: TRBJ1-3
D: .
CDR3: CASSPRVAASGNTIYF

length: 14
V: TRBV9
J: TRBJ1-2
D: .
CDR3: CASSVTPEGDGYTF

length: 13
V: TRBV9
J: TRBJ1-1
D: .
CDR3: CASSPQVDTEAFF

length: 13
V: TRBV9
J: TRBJ1-2
D: TRBD1
CDR3: CASNPGQNYGYTF

length: 14
V: TRBV9
J: TRBJ1-6
D: .
CDR3: CASSDRVSGSPLHF

length: 14
V: TRBV9
J: TRBJ2-5
D: .
CDR3: CASSVDKYQETQYF

length: 14
V: TRBV9
J: TRBJ2-1
D: TRBD1
CDR3: CASSGHRGNGEQFF

length: 18
V: TRBV9
J: TRBJ2-1
D: TRBD2
CDR3: CASSPGWLAGGRDNEQFF

length: 15
V: TRBV9
J: TRBJ2-2
D: .
CDR3: CASSVGGDNTGELFF

length: 16
V: TRBV9
J: TRBJ2-5
D: TRBD2
CDR3: CASSVAGGRGQETQYF

length: 13
V: TRBV9
J: TRBJ2-5
D: .
CDR3: CASSRGTAETQYF

length: 13
V: TRBV9
J: TRBJ1-4
D: .
CDR3: CASSVGLDEKLFF

length: 15
V: TRBV9
J: TRBJ2-1
D: .
CDR3: CASSVGPVAGNEQFF

length: 14
V: TRBV9
J: TRBJ2-2
D: TRBD1
CDR3: CASSVQGDTGELFF

length: 14
V: TRBV9
J: TRBJ2-5
D: .
CDR3: CASSPRPFQETQYF

length: 17
V: TRBV9
J: TRBJ2-2
D: TRBD2
CDR3: CASSKGSGGAGTGELFF

length: 15
V: TRBV9
J: TRBJ2-3
D: .
CDR3: CASSAKTPGPDTQYF

length: 14
V: TRBV9
J: TRBJ1-6
D: .
CDR3: CASSATGNNSPLHF

length: 15
V: TRBV9
J: TRBJ2-2
D: .
CDR3: CASRPHDQNTGELFF

length: 16
V: TRBV9
J: TRBJ2-1
D: TRBD2
CDR3: CASSVDPGGMGNEQFF

length: 14
V: TRBV9
J: TRBJ1-1
D: .
CDR3: CASSPQPGATEAFF

length: 15
V: TRBV9
J: TRBJ2-1
D: TRBD2
CDR3: CASRPLSGGYNEQFF

length: 19
V: TRBV9
J: TRBJ2-2
D: TRBD2
CDR3: CASSPHHRRRGGGTGELFF

length: 13
V: TRBV6-4
J: TRBJ2-5
D: TRBD1
CDR3: CAVPGQGIETQYF

length: 15
V: TRBV9
J: TRBJ1-2
D: .
CDR3: CASSVGTQNNYGYTF

length: 15
V: TRBV9
J: TRBJ2-5
D: TRBD1
CDR3: CASTRRTGPQETQYF